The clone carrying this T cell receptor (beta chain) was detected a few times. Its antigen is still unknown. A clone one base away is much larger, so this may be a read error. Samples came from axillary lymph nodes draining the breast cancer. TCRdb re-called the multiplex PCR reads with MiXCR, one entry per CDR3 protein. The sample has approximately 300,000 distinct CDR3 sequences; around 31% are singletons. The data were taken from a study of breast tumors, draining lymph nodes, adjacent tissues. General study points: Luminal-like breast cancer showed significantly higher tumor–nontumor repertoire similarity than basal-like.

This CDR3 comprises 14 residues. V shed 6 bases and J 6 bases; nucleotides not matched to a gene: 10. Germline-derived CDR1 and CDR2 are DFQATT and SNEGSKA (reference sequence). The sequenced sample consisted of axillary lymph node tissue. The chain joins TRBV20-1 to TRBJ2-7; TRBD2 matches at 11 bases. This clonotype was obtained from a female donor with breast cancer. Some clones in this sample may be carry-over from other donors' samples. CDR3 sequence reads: CSARSGRALAEQYF. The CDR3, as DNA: TGCAGTGCCCGTAGCGGGAGGGCCCTCGCCGAGCAGTACTTC.